This T cell receptor beta chain was observed in a study of T cells in Graves' hyperthyroidism and ophthalmopathy. Notes on the study in general: Among thyroid clonotypes expanded above 0.001, most also appeared in blood.

Hyperthyroidism was newly diagnosed in patients aged 18 to 65 (duration under 2 months). Orbital computed tomography, thyroid ultrasound, serum thyroxine and TRAb, and clinical symptoms together informed the diagnoses. Fresh peripheral blood, approximately 10 ml, was the source of the PBMCs. Remarks on this clonotype: What it recognizes is unknown.

RNA transcripts gave rise to amplified TCR beta CDR3 regions. First-round RT-PCR of the TCR CDR3 relied on the HTBI primer set. TCRdb reprocessed the multiplex PCR reads via MiXCR and lists one record per CDR3 protein. The sample contains some 800,000 distinct CDR3 sequences, approximately 40% of which appear only once. V lost 5 bases, J lost 2 bases, and 3 bases stayed unmatched. The V gene's germline CDR1 is SGHTA and CDR2 FQGNSA. This CDR3 has 15 amino acids. The sequence was collected from a man between 18 and 35 years old with Graves' hyperthyroidism. V and J are TRBV7-2 and TRBJ2-5; 12 nucleotides line up with TRBD2. Material for sequencing was blood. The CDR3 loop is CASSKTSGGQETQYF. CDR3 sequence (DNA): TGTGCCAGCAGCAAGACTAGCGGGGGACAAGAGACCCAGTACTTC.